This TCR beta chain stems from a study of cytomegalovirus exposure and HLA in healthy donors. Study at large: The 95 to 150 validation repertoires and the 666 first-cohort repertoires shared a platform, a later analysis reported. Study-level points and caveats: According to the study, approximately 150 TCR beta chains were cytomegalovirus-associated. Confirmation in vitro established that a few CMV-associated chains were specific for CMV antigens.

Concerning this clone itself: Its antigen is unidentified.

Per germline, CDR1 SGHTA and CDR2 FQGNSA. Trimming shortened V by 0 bases and J by 11 bases, and 5 bases separated the two germline ends. The CDR3 extends over 12 amino acids. Method: immunoSEQ multiplex PCR; TCRdb's copy keeps in-frame clones and lacks some. The sample has some 200,000 clones; 75% to 95% are singletons. Sequencing used PBMCs. The clonotype originates from a young woman in good health and CMV-seronegative. The chain is built from TRBV7-2 and TRBJ1-6; D not resolved. Written as DNA, the CDR3 is TGTGCCAGCAGCTTAGCGCTAGCACCCCTCCACTTT. Its translation is CASSLALAPLHF.